The 18 T cell receptor beta chains below all came from one sample that was sequenced in a study of blood T cell repertoires in COVID-19. Clones were read by immunoSEQ multiplex PCR, and TCRdb kept only the in-frame ones, dropping some. This table has 260,000 or so clones, roughly 79% appearing once. Input material: peripheral blood. All receptors derive from a woman of 80 years or more with COVID-19, enrolled during active disease.

The chain couples TRBV10-3 to TRBJ1-5, with D possibly matching TRBD1 (6 bases). Germline values: CDR1 ENHRY, CDR2 SYGVKD. The CDR3 has 14 residues. V lost 8 bases, J lost 5 bases, and 16 bases lay in between. CDR3 coding DNA: TGTGCCATCGGGAGGGCGGGGGCTGATCAGCCCCAGCATTTT. Its protein product is CAIGRAGADQPQHF.

The chain combines TRBV6-5 with TRBJ2-1; 9 nucleotides match TRBD2. Germline V gene data show CDR1 as MNHEY and CDR2 as SVGAGI. V lost 2 bases, J lost 8 bases, and 10 bases stayed unmatched. CDR3 length: 16 residues. The DNA for the CDR3 is TGTGCCAGCAGTTACATTTTGGCTAGCGGGAAAGATGAGCAGTTCTTC. Protein: CASSYILASGKDEQFF.

This chain links TRBV10-3 with TRBJ2-1, with a tentative D call TRBD2 (6 bases). Germline V gene lookup returns CDR1 ENHRY and CDR2 SYGVKD. This CDR3 has 16 amino acids. Trimming shortened V by 3 bases and J by 7 bases, and 19 bases separated the two germline ends. Written as DNA, the CDR3 is TGTGCCATCAGTGACCCCCGGCGGGAAGGTGTGAATGAGCAGTTCTTC. Translated, it gives CAISDPRREGVNEQFF.

The V and J genes are TRBV24-1 and TRBJ2-2, with D maybe TRBD1 (5 bases). The CDR3 sequence is 19 residues long. CDR1 and CDR2 from the germline V gene are KGHDR and SFDVKD. With 5 bases removed from V and 1 base from J, the gap between germline ends came to 22 bases. The DNA of the CDR3 is TGTGCCACCAGTGGACCTAACTTAGGACACTCTTTGAACACCGGGGAGCTGTTTTTT. Residues: CATSGPNLGHSLNTGELFF.

The chain recombines TRBV15 with TRBJ2-7, with D tentatively TRBD2 (5 bases). V lost 11 bases and J lost 6, with 20 bases in between. Looked up from germline, CDR1 is LNHNV and CDR2 is YYDKDF (reference sequence). This CDR3 contains 13 residues. The chain's CDR3 is CASRGADRLEQYF. In DNA form, the CDR3 reads TGTGCCTCCCGGGGAGCCGACCGGCTCGAGCAGTACTTC.

V gene TRBV30 combines with J gene TRBJ2-5; D not resolved. The CDR3 contains 11 residues. Germline assignment: CDR1 GTSNPN and CDR2 SVGIG (reference sequence). The V gene lost 0 bases and the J gene lost 4 bases, with 3 bases spanning the gap. The CDR3 protein is CAWSVVETQYF. The CDR3 DNA follows: TGTGCCTGGAGTGTCGTAGAGACCCAGTACTTC.

The V and J genes are TRBV28 and TRBJ1-1; D remains ambiguous. In germline, CDR1 is MDHEN, CDR2 SYDVKM. The CDR3 runs 14 residues. V was cut by 6 bases and J by 1 base, with 12 bases left in between. This chain's CDR3 is CASRPGGWNTEAFF. CDR3 sequence (DNA): TGTGCCAGCAGGCCCGGAGGATGGAACACTGAAGCTTTCTTT.

V is TRBV11-3 and J is TRBJ1-1, with D possibly matching TRBD1 (6 bases). Trimming cost V 4 bases and J 3 bases, with 15 bases left between them. The germline CDR1 and CDR2 sequences are SGHNT and YENEEA. The CDR3 has 15 residues. The CDR3 is CASSYRGTMHTEAFF. The CDR3 bases are TGTGCCAGCAGCTACCGAGGGACAATGCACACTGAAGCTTTCTTT.

In its sample, this clone was seen once. The chain combines TRBV7-6 with TRBJ1-2, with D maybe TRBD1 (5 bases). V was cut by 1 base and J by 4 bases, with 16 bases left in between. This CDR3 has 16 residues. Germline lookup yields CDR1 SGHVS and CDR2 FNYEAQ. The CDR3 is CASSLGSGGTFYGYTF. CDR3 bases: TGTGCCAGCAGCTTAGGGTCGGGGGGGACCTTCTATGGCTACACCTTC.

This clone showed up just a few times. The V gene is TRBV4-1, the J gene TRBJ1-2; 7 nucleotides agree with TRBD1. Germline assignment: CDR1 MGHRA and CDR2 YSYEKL. The CDR3 covers 16 residues. Trimming cost V 4 bases and J 1 base; bases outside gene matches: 9. The CDR3 region has the DNA TGCGCCAGCAGCCGTACCGGGACAGCCCTTAACTATGGCTACACCTTC. Protein: CASSRTGTALNYGYTF.

The V gene is TRBV5-1, the J gene TRBJ2-7; 8 bases match TRBD1. CDR3 size: 16 residues. The germline V gene encodes CDR1 SGHRS and CDR2 YFSETQ. J was trimmed by 1 base and V by 0 bases; bases with no gene match: 6. The CDR3 sequence is CASSLDGQGASYEQYF. The DNA for the CDR3 is TGCGCCAGCAGCTTGGATGGGCAGGGGGCGTCCTACGAGCAGTACTTC.

This clone was seen just once. V and J are TRBV7-3 and TRBJ2-5; D is ambiguous. V was trimmed by 3 bases and J by 5 bases, leaving 10 bases between them. Germline assignment: CDR1 SGHTA and CDR2 FQGTGA. The CDR3 consists of 13 residues. The CDR3 sequence: CASSLGPRETQYF. CDR3 DNA sequence: TGTGCCAGCAGCTTGGGCCCAAGGGAGACCCAGTACTTC.

The chain is built from TRBV7-6 and TRBJ2-5; D uncertain. The ends were cut back, 5 bases at V and 7 bases at J, with 11 bases in the middle. This CDR3 comprises 12 residues. Germline V gene data show CDR1 as SGHVS and CDR2 as FNYEAQ. In DNA, the CDR3 is TGTGCCAGCAGCCCTCTTACGGGGACCCAGTACTTC. Protein sequence: CASSPLTGTQYF.

This CDR3 is CASSPRLSGANVLTF. The CDR3 nucleotides read TGTGCCAGCAGTCCCAGGTTGTCTGGGGCCAACGTCCTGACTTTC. The chain has TRBV28 and TRBJ2-6; D gene uncertain. V was pared by 5 bases and J by 1 base, with 9 bases between. Germline CDR1 is MDHEN and CDR2 is SYDVKM. This CDR3 is 15 amino acids long.

V usage is TRBV28 and J usage is TRBJ1-1; 8 bases agree with TRBD1. Trimming took 9 bases from V and 3 from J; bases not matched to a gene: 12. This CDR3 contains 15 residues. Germline CDR1 and CDR2: MDHEN and SYDVKM. The CDR3 loop reads CASRSQGADYTEAFF. In DNA form, the CDR3 reads TGTGCCAGTCGTTCCCAGGGGGCGGATTACACTGAAGCTTTCTTT.

J is TRBJ2-3 and V is TRBV2; 12 nucleotides agree with TRBD2. Germline CDR1 is SNHLY and CDR2 is FYNNEI. The CDR3 covers 16 residues. V shed 6 bases, J shed 0 bases, and the junction held 4 bases outside the gene matches. The DNA of the CDR3 is TGTGCCAGCAGCCGGACTAGCGGGACTAGCACAGATACGCAGTATTTT. The encoded protein is CASSRTSGTSTDTQYF.

This clone was recorded a few times. The chain recombines TRBV2 with TRBJ1-5, with 7 bases lining up with TRBD1. Germline V lookup: CDR1 SNHLY, CDR2 FYNNEI. Trimming at V came to 8 bases and at J to 9 bases, leaving 4 bases not matched to a gene. The CDR3 is 11 amino acids. As DNA, the CDR3 is TGTGCCAGCCGACAGGGAGGGCCCCAGCATTTT. Its translation is CASRQGGPQHF.

The chain recombines TRBV4-3 with TRBJ2-7; 7 nucleotides match TRBD2. Trimming at V came to 0 bases and at J to 0 bases, leaving 5 bases not matched to a gene. Germline loops: CDR1 LGHNA, CDR2 YSLEER. The CDR3 length is 16 residues. The CDR3 DNA sequence: TGCGCCAGCAGCCAAGAACTAGCGCGTAGCTCCTACGAGCAGTACTTC. Protein: CASSQELARSSYEQYF.